A selection of T cell receptor beta chains follows, all from one sample in a study of naive and memory T cell subsets. Using its own MiXCR run on the UMI-ligation and nested PCR reads, TCRdb lists one record per CDR3 protein. The repertoire consists of tens of thousands of distinct CDR3 sequences, with around 13% occurring once and the leading ten covering approximately 0.94%. Sequenced input: central memory CD4+ T cells from blood. The receptors originated from a human donor in good health. The CDR3 runs from the conserved cysteine through the conserved F or W. The D gene is left open where the match is weak. Clone size appears in some rows only: once, few, many, or a class for an expanded clone.

J,D,size,V,DNA,CDR3
TRBJ2-2,TRBD2,NA,TRBV12-3/TRBV12-4,TGTGCCAGCAGTTTGTCTAGCGGCTCGAACACCGGGGAGCTGTTTTTT,CASSLSSGSNTGELFF
TRBJ2-2,TRBD2,few,TRBV10-3,TGTGCCATCATGAACGGCGGGGGGGCGAACACCGGGGAGCTGTTTTTT,CAIMNGGGANTGELFF
TRBJ2-1,TRBD2,few,TRBV28,TGTGCCAGCAGTTTCGTACTAGCGCTACAGTTCTTC,CASSFVLALQFF
TRBJ2-7,NA,NA,TRBV5-4,TGTGCCAGCAGCTTAGGAAATACACGTACCTCCTACGAGCAGTACTTC,CASSLGNTRTSYEQYF
TRBJ2-3,NA,many,TRBV20-1,TGCAGTGCTAGAGGGACTTCGACCGGCCAAGATACGCAGTATTTT,CSARGTSTGQDTQYF
TRBJ2-7,NA,few,TRBV7-2,TGTGCCAGCAGCTTAGCGTCGGAGAAACCCTACGAGCAGTACTTC,CASSLASEKPYEQYF
TRBJ2-1,TRBD2,many,TRBV5-1,TGCGCCAGCAGCTTGAGGAGTCCCAGAGGTCTAGCGGTAGAAATGGAGCAGTTCTTC,CASSLRSPRGLAVEMEQFF
TRBJ2-7,TRBD1,few,TRBV5-1,TGCGCCAGCAGCTTGGAGGGGGCTACGGCGCAGTACTTC,CASSLEGATAQYF
TRBJ1-4,NA,NA,TRBV7-9,TGTGCCAGCAGCTCTCCGCTTACCCCGTTGGAACTGTTTTTT,CASSSPLTPLELFF
TRBJ2-7,TRBD1,many,TRBV18,TGTGCCAGCTCACCTATGGGACAGGGGTTTATCGAGCAGTACTTC,CASSPMGQGFIEQYF
TRBJ2-1,TRBD2,many,TRBV7-2,TGTGCCAGCAGCTTTAGCGGGATCTACAATGAGCAGTTCTTC,CASSFSGIYNEQFF
TRBJ2-7,NA,NA,TRBV3-1,TGTGCCAGCAGCCAAAACGAGGGGACCGAGCAGTACTTC,CASSQNEGTEQYF
TRBJ2-5,NA,once,TRBV29-1,TGCAGCGTCACCGGGACGGAAGAGACCCAGTACTTC,CSVTGTEETQYF
TRBJ1-6,NA,NA,TRBV12-3/TRBV12-4,TGTGCCAGCAGGGCGGGACGGATATCACCCCTCCACTTT,CASRAGRISPLHF
TRBJ2-2,NA,NA,TRBV7-8,TGTGCCAGCTTGGGGCTAGCGCCTCCACACACCGGGGAGCTGTTTTTT,CASLGLAPPHTGELFF
TRBJ2-7,NA,many,TRBV3-1,TGTGCCAGCAGCCCTCTTGGTCTCGAGCAGTACTTC,CASSPLGLEQYF
TRBJ2-7,TRBD1,few,TRBV10-3,TGTGCCATCAGTGAGTCGGGGGACAGGGCCTACGAGCAGTACTTC,CAISESGDRAYEQYF
TRBJ1-5,NA,NA,TRBV12-3/TRBV12-4,TGTGCCAGCAGCTACGACAGTCAGCCCCAGCATTTT,CASSYDSQPQHF
TRBJ2-1,TRBD1,NA,TRBV15,TGTGCCACCAGCAGAATGGACGCCGGGACAGGGAGTCGCAATGAGCAGTTCTTC,CATSRMDAGTGSRNEQFF
TRBJ1-1,TRBD1,NA,TRBV29-1,TGCAGCGTTGACTTGACGGGACAGGGAGAAACTGAAGCTTTCTTT,CSVDLTGQGETEAFF
TRBJ1-5,NA,NA,TRBV20-1,TGCAGTGCTAGACAGGGTATGGGCAATCAGCCCCAGCATTTT,CSARQGMGNQPQHF
TRBJ2-1,NA,many,TRBV20-1,TGCAGTGCTAGAGTTTTCGGGGCATATGAGCAGTTCTTC,CSARVFGAYEQFF
TRBJ2-7,NA,many,TRBV29-1,TGCAGCGTTGTATGGGACTTCACCTACGAGCAGTACTTC,CSVVWDFTYEQYF
TRBJ2-2,NA,NA,TRBV5-1,TGCGCCAGCAGCTTGGGCCTCGACCCCACCGGGGAGCTGTTTTTT,CASSLGLDPTGELFF
TRBJ2-5,TRBD1,few,TRBV4-1,TGCGCCAGCAGCCAAGCGAGGACAGGGGGAATCCAAGAGACCCAGTACTTC,CASSQARTGGIQETQYF
TRBJ2-7,TRBD2,many,TRBV7-2,TGTGCCAGCAGCCGCGTGGGGAGGGTGGACGAGCAGTACTTC,CASSRVGRVDEQYF
TRBJ1-2,TRBD1,many,TRBV15,TGTGCCACCAGCAGAGCTCTGGCAGGGGGCAGCTATGGCTACACCTTC,CATSRALAGGSYGYTF
TRBJ1-2,NA,NA,TRBV2,TGTGCCAGCAAAAACGAGAGATATGGCTACACCTTC,CASKNERYGYTF
TRBJ1-2,NA,few,TRBV20-1,TGCAGTGCTAGAGATCCAGTGAACTATGGCTACACCTTC,CSARDPVNYGYTF
TRBJ2-5,NA,NA,TRBV6-1,TGTGCCAGCAGTGAAGCGCTGCCTGGGCTTGGAGAGACCCAGTACTTC,CASSEALPGLGETQYF
TRBJ1-1,NA,many,TRBV5-1,TGCGCCAGCAGCTTGGGACCGACGAACACTGAAGCTTTCTTT,CASSLGPTNTEAFF
TRBJ2-6,NA,NA,TRBV25-1,TGTGCCAGCAGTGGGGGACCCGACTCTGGGGCCAACGTCCTGACTTTC,CASSGGPDSGANVLTF
TRBJ2-1,TRBD2,few,TRBV6-2/TRBV6-3,TGTGCCAGCGGCACGTTAGCGGGAGGTTACAATGAGCAGTTCTTC,CASGTLAGGYNEQFF
TRBJ2-1,TRBD2,few,TRBV29-1,TGCAGCGTTGAAGATCGGACTAGCGGGAGGGCAGGTGAGCAGTTCTTC,CSVEDRTSGRAGEQFF
TRBJ2-1,NA,few,TRBV24-1,TGTGCCACCAGTGCCAGCGTGTACTACAATGAGCAGTTCTTC,CATSASVYYNEQFF
TRBJ2-1,TRBD2,NA,TRBV24-1,TGTGCCACCAGTGATCGGGTAGCGGGCTCCTACAATGAGCAGTTCTTC,CATSDRVAGSYNEQFF
TRBJ1-2,NA,many,TRBV29-1,TGCAGCGTTGATGGCATCCCGAACGGCTACACCTTC,CSVDGIPNGYTF
TRBJ2-3,NA,NA,TRBV9,TGTGCCAGCGGACCCCCCGCCCCCACAGATACGCAGTATTTT,CASGPPAPTDTQYF
TRBJ2-6,TRBD1,NA,TRBV23-1,TGCGCCAGCAGTCCGAAAACAGGGGAATCTGGGGCCAACGTCCTGACTTTC,CASSPKTGESGANVLTF
TRBJ2-2,NA,NA,TRBV5-1,TGCGCCAGCGATGAGTGGGGGATCGGCGGGGAGCTGTTTTTT,CASDEWGIGGELFF
TRBJ2-1,TRBD2,few,TRBV7-2,TGTGCCAGCACCGACGATAGCGGGAGGTTGGGCAATGAGCAGTTCTTC,CASTDDSGRLGNEQFF
TRBJ2-1,NA,NA,TRBV29-1,TGCAGCGTTTTGGGGGGGGACAGGTCCTACAATGAGCAGTTCTTC,CSVLGGDRSYNEQFF
TRBJ2-1,TRBD1,few,TRBV12-3/TRBV12-4,TGTGCCAGCAGTTCGGACAGGGGTTCCCATGAGCAGTTCTTC,CASSSDRGSHEQFF
TRBJ2-1,TRBD2,few,TRBV29-1,TGCAGCGTTGAAGATTGGGGCGGGAGGGGTTACAATGAGCAGTTCTTC,CSVEDWGGRGYNEQFF
TRBJ1-2,NA,NA,TRBV2,TGTGCCAGCACCCTAGAGGGTGGCTACACCTTC,CASTLEGGYTF
TRBJ2-7,TRBD2,many,TRBV20-1,TGCAGTGCTAGAGAAACTAGCGGTATGCTGGGAGACGAGCAGTACTTC,CSARETSGMLGDEQYF
TRBJ2-7,TRBD1,many,TRBV20-1,TGCAGTGCTAGTAGCTGGGACAGTCTCTACGAGCAGTACTTC,CSASSWDSLYEQYF
TRBJ2-6,NA,many,TRBV5-5,TGTGCCAGCAGCTTGAGCGGACGGCCCTCTGGGGCCAACGTCCTGACTTTC,CASSLSGRPSGANVLTF
TRBJ2-5,NA,few,TRBV5-4,TGTGCCAGCAGCTTGGCCCCGGTTGGGGGAGCCAAGACCCAGTACTTC,CASSLAPVGGAKTQYF
TRBJ2-7,TRBD2,NA,TRBV6-2/TRBV6-3,TGTGCCAGCAGTTTCACCGGGACTAAGACCTACGAGCAGTACTTC,CASSFTGTKTYEQYF
TRBJ2-3,NA,many,TRBV5-4,TGTGCCAGCAGCCCACCCCCCCCGGGCGGCACAGATACGCAGTATTTT,CASSPPPPGGTDTQYF
TRBJ2-1,NA,NA,TRBV29-1,TGCAGCGTTGTTGGCGGACAAGCGGTCAATGAGCAGTTCTTC,CSVVGGQAVNEQFF